The T cell receptor beta chain under discussion was sequenced for a study of blood T cell repertoires in COVID-19. About the study: Samples of COVID-19 (acute and convalescent) were obtained from the United States, Italy and Spain. PBMCs, B-cell-depleted T cells, or T cells were the source of the cDNA or gDNA that made up the material.

Measured with immunoSEQ multiplex PCR; TCRdb has only the in-frame clones, and not every one. The table lists about 270,000 clones, approximately 90% of them singletons. Individuals aged roughly 18 to 95 years were recruited from fewer than 30 US areas. Assignments of participants to cohorts depended upon their own reported clinical history. Trimming cost V 5 bases and J 4 bases, with 7 bases left between them. Germline V gene data show CDR1 as MNHEY and CDR2 as SVGEGT. CDR3 length: 12 residues. Sample: PBMCs or T cells enriched from blood (not recorded which). The chain has TRBV6-2 or TRBV6-3 and TRBJ2-3, with D unresolved. The origin of this receptor is a woman in her fifties or sixties who had recovered from COVID-19. The CDR3 DNA reads TGTGCCAGCAGTAGCCCTTCAGATACGCAGTATTTT. Protein sequence: CASSSPSDTQYF.